A selection of T cell receptor beta chains follows, all from one sample in a study of blood T cell repertoires in COVID-19. The method was immunoSEQ multiplex PCR; TCRdb's version includes in-frame clones alone and lacks a portion of them. The sample has about 270,000 clones, around 87% seen once. Specimen: peripheral blood. The receptors shown here come from a woman in her fifties or sixties with acute or convalescent COVID-19. The CDR3 runs from the conserved cysteine through the conserved F or W. A D gene is named only where the DNA matches it firmly. Only some rows state a clone size, as once, few, many or a class for expanded clones.

J gene: TRBJ2-3
V gene: TRBV7-3
clone size: .
D gene: .
CDR3 protein: CASSKTVLDTQYF
CDR3 DNA: TGTGCCAGCAGCAAAACGGTCCTAGATACGCAGTATTTT

J gene: TRBJ2-1
V gene: TRBV27
clone size: .
D gene: TRBD2
CDR3 protein: CASSLLGSGIVHEQFF
CDR3 DNA: TGTGCCAGCAGTTTATTAGGTAGCGGGATAGTCCATGAGCAGTTCTTC

J gene: TRBJ2-7
V gene: TRBV5-6
clone size: .
D gene: .
CDR3 protein: CASSRRSSYEQYF
CDR3 DNA: TGTGCCAGCAGCCGCCGTAGCTCCTACGAGCAGTACTTC

J gene: TRBJ2-7
V gene: TRBV19
clone size: .
D gene: .
CDR3 protein: CASKGPPTYEQYF
CDR3 DNA: TGTGCCAGTAAGGGGCCGCCAACTTACGAGCAGTACTTC

J gene: TRBJ1-2
V gene: TRBV19
clone size: .
D gene: .
CDR3 protein: CASSTFQGGSYTF
CDR3 DNA: TGTGCCAGTAGTACTTTCCAGGGAGGTAGCTACACCTTC

J gene: TRBJ1-4
V gene: TRBV19
clone size: .
D gene: TRBD1
CDR3 protein: CASIGTGRYNEKLFF
CDR3 DNA: TGTGCCAGTATTGGGACAGGGCGCTATAATGAAAAACTGTTTTTT

J gene: TRBJ2-7
V gene: TRBV15
clone size: few
D gene: TRBD1
CDR3 protein: CATSRGRQGVYEQYF
CDR3 DNA: TGTGCCACCAGCAGAGGCCGACAGGGAGTCTACGAGCAGTACTTC

J gene: TRBJ2-1
V gene: TRBV7-2
clone size: .
D gene: TRBD1
CDR3 protein: CASSLGQGTNEQFF
CDR3 DNA: TGTGCCAGCAGCTTGGGACAGGGTACCAATGAGCAGTTCTTC

J gene: TRBJ2-3
V gene: TRBV5-1
clone size: once
D gene: .
CDR3 protein: CASSRTSSLADTQYF
CDR3 DNA: TGCGCCAGCAGCCGCACTAGCTCGCTCGCAGATACGCAGTATTTT

J gene: TRBJ1-2
V gene: TRBV10-2
clone size: .
D gene: .
CDR3 protein: CASSPGTSSNYGYTF
CDR3 DNA: TGCGCCAGCTCACCTGGGACTTCCTCTAACTATGGCTACACCTTC

J gene: TRBJ2-1
V gene: TRBV6-1
clone size: .
D gene: TRBD2
CDR3 protein: CASSLLAGAHTEQFF
CDR3 DNA: TGTGCCAGCAGTTTACTAGCGGGCGCCCACACTGAGCAGTTCTTC

J gene: TRBJ2-5
V gene: TRBV11-1
clone size: .
D gene: .
CDR3 protein: CASSRDSQGTQYF
CDR3 DNA: TGTGCCAGCAGTCGCGACAGCCAAGGGACCCAGTACTTC

J gene: TRBJ1-1
V gene: TRBV18
clone size: .
D gene: TRBD1
CDR3 protein: CASSGQANIEAFF
CDR3 DNA: TGTGCCAGCTCGGGACAGGCGAACATTGAAGCTTTCTTT

J gene: TRBJ1-5
V gene: TRBV6-5
clone size: .
D gene: .
CDR3 protein: CASSLNGNQPQHF
CDR3 DNA: TGTGCCAGCAGTCTAAACGGGAATCAGCCCCAGCATTTT

J gene: TRBJ2-2
V gene: TRBV7-9
clone size: .
D gene: .
CDR3 protein: CASTQTGNTGELFF
CDR3 DNA: TGTGCCAGCACTCAGACAGGCAACACCGGGGAGCTGTTTTTT

J gene: TRBJ2-3
V gene: TRBV7-9
clone size: .
D gene: TRBD1
CDR3 protein: CASSTGTGVWGTDTQYF
CDR3 DNA: TGTGCCAGCAGCACCGGGACAGGGGTTTGGGGCACAGATACGCAGTATTTT

J gene: TRBJ1-1
V gene: TRBV2
clone size: .
D gene: TRBD1
CDR3 protein: CASSATGVYTEAFF
CDR3 DNA: TGTGCCAGCAGTGCTACAGGGGTTTACACTGAAGCTTTCTTT

J gene: TRBJ1-5
V gene: TRBV19
clone size: .
D gene: .
CDR3 protein: CASRAGAQPQHF
CDR3 DNA: TGTGCCAGTAGAGCAGGGGCCCAGCCCCAGCATTTT

J gene: TRBJ2-7
V gene: TRBV10-3
clone size: .
D gene: .
CDR3 protein: CAISHSSSYEQYF
CDR3 DNA: TGTGCCATCAGTCATTCCAGCTCCTACGAGCAGTACTTC

J gene: TRBJ1-3
V gene: TRBV4-3
clone size: .
D gene: .
CDR3 protein: CASSHPTTAGNTIYF
CDR3 DNA: TGCGCCAGCAGCCACCCGACAACCGCTGGAAACACCATATATTTT

J gene: TRBJ2-3
V gene: TRBV7-7
clone size: .
D gene: .
CDR3 protein: CASSLFRADTQYF
CDR3 DNA: TGTGCTAGCAGCTTATTCCGGGCAGATACGCAGTATTTT

J gene: TRBJ1-4
V gene: TRBV5-1
clone size: .
D gene: TRBD1
CDR3 protein: CASSPASGQNEKLFF
CDR3 DNA: TGCGCCAGCAGCCCGGCGTCGGGACAGAATGAAAAACTGTTTTTT

J gene: TRBJ2-7
V gene: TRBV7-3
clone size: once
D gene: .
CDR3 protein: CASSLGQGNEQYF
CDR3 DNA: TGTGCCAGCAGCTTGGGCCAGGGGAACGAGCAGTACTTC

J gene: TRBJ2-1
V gene: TRBV28
clone size: once
D gene: TRBD1
CDR3 protein: CASSLPGQGAGNEQFF
CDR3 DNA: TGTGCCAGCAGTTTACCGGGACAGGGGGCAGGCAATGAGCAGTTCTTC

J gene: TRBJ2-7
V gene: TRBV7-9
clone size: .
D gene: TRBD1
CDR3 protein: CASSRTGGHSYEQYF
CDR3 DNA: TGTGCCAGCAGCAGAACAGGGGGCCATAGCTACGAGCAGTACTTC

J gene: TRBJ2-7
V gene: TRBV6-5
clone size: .
D gene: .
CDR3 protein: CASSYSRVVYEQYF
CDR3 DNA: TGTGCCAGCAGTTACTCCAGGGTGGTCTACGAGCAGTACTTC

J gene: TRBJ2-7
V gene: TRBV6-6
clone size: .
D gene: .
CDR3 protein: CASSSSGTQSSYEQYF
CDR3 DNA: TGTGCCAGCAGCTCCAGCGGGACACAGAGCTCCTACGAGCAGTACTTC

J gene: TRBJ2-2
V gene: TRBV7-3
clone size: .
D gene: .
CDR3 protein: CASSFRGGAGTGELFF
CDR3 DNA: TGTGCCAGCAGCTTTCGTGGGGGCGCGGGCACCGGGGAGCTGTTTTTT

J gene: TRBJ1-4
V gene: TRBV19
clone size: .
D gene: .
CDR3 protein: CASKLQAANEKLFF
CDR3 DNA: TGTGCCAGTAAACTACAGGCGGCTAATGAAAAACTGTTTTTT

J gene: TRBJ2-7
V gene: TRBV7-6
clone size: .
D gene: TRBD1
CDR3 protein: CASSLSITGASYEQYF
CDR3 DNA: TGTGCCAGCAGCTTATCTATCACAGGGGCCTCCTACGAGCAGTACTTC

J gene: TRBJ1-5
V gene: TRBV6-6
clone size: once
D gene: TRBD1
CDR3 protein: CASSYSGQGHQPQHF
CDR3 DNA: TGTGCCAGCAGTTACTCGGGACAGGGGCATCAGCCCCAGCATTTT

J gene: TRBJ1-1
V gene: TRBV20-1
clone size: .
D gene: .
CDR3 protein: CSALRRTEAFF
CDR3 DNA: TGCAGTGCTTTAAGGCGGACTGAAGCTTTCTTT

J gene: TRBJ1-2
V gene: TRBV27
clone size: once
D gene: .
CDR3 protein: CASSSIARIPNYGYTF
CDR3 DNA: TGTGCCAGCAGTTCAATAGCGCGGATTCCAAACTATGGCTACACCTTC

J gene: TRBJ1-1
V gene: TRBV29-1
clone size: .
D gene: .
CDR3 protein: CSVSPHLLRTEAFF
CDR3 DNA: TGCAGCGTTTCCCCTCACCTCTTGCGGACTGAAGCTTTCTTT

J gene: TRBJ1-6
V gene: TRBV27
clone size: .
D gene: .
CDR3 protein: CASWSSYNSPLHF
CDR3 DNA: TGTGCCAGCTGGAGCTCCTATAATTCACCCCTCCACTTT

J gene: TRBJ1-2
V gene: TRBV4-1
clone size: .
D gene: TRBD1
CDR3 protein: CASSQPGQKNGYTF
CDR3 DNA: TGCGCCAGCAGCCAACCGGGACAGAAGAATGGCTACACCTTC

J gene: TRBJ2-7
V gene: TRBV4-3
clone size: .
D gene: TRBD1
CDR3 protein: CASSQLTGIPYEQYF
CDR3 DNA: TGCGCCAGCAGCCAACTGACAGGGATTCCCTACGAGCAGTACTTC

J gene: TRBJ2-3
V gene: TRBV9
clone size: .
D gene: TRBD2
CDR3 protein: CASSPGTTQGDTQYF
CDR3 DNA: TGTGCCAGCAGCCCCGGGACTACCCAGGGAGATACGCAGTATTTT

J gene: TRBJ1-6
V gene: TRBV2
clone size: .
D gene: TRBD1
CDR3 protein: CASSGRGYNSPLHF
CDR3 DNA: TGTGCCAGCAGTGGCAGGGGGTATAATTCACCCCTCCACTTT

J gene: TRBJ2-1
V gene: TRBV7-9
clone size: .
D gene: .
CDR3 protein: CASTRDWNTNEQFF
CDR3 DNA: TGTGCCAGCACCAGGGACTGGAACACCAATGAGCAGTTCTTC

J gene: TRBJ2-5
V gene: TRBV5-6
clone size: .
D gene: .
CDR3 protein: CASSAAGQGGEGETQYF
CDR3 DNA: TGTGCCAGCAGCGCAGCCGGCCAGGGGGGAGAGGGGGAGACCCAGTACTTC

J gene: TRBJ1-1
V gene: TRBV29-1
clone size: .
D gene: TRBD1
CDR3 protein: CSVVAKRGLNTEAFF
CDR3 DNA: TGCAGCGTTGTGGCTAAGAGGGGGCTGAACACTGAAGCTTTCTTT

J gene: TRBJ2-3
V gene: TRBV7-9
clone size: .
D gene: TRBD2
CDR3 protein: CASSLVAGGTDTQYF
CDR3 DNA: TGTGCCAGCAGCTTGGTAGCGGGAGGTACAGATACGCAGTATTTT

J gene: TRBJ1-1
V gene: TRBV19
clone size: .
D gene: .
CDR3 protein: CASSEAFF
CDR3 DNA: TGTGCCAGCTCTGAGGCTTTCTTT

J gene: TRBJ2-3
V gene: TRBV7-9
clone size: .
D gene: TRBD1
CDR3 protein: CASNQGAVSDTQYF
CDR3 DNA: TGTGCCAGCAACCAGGGGGCGGTCTCAGATACGCAGTATTTT

J gene: TRBJ1-1
V gene: TRBV9
clone size: .
D gene: TRBD1
CDR3 protein: CASSVRGEVTEAFF
CDR3 DNA: TGTGCCAGCAGCGTCAGGGGGGAGGTCACTGAAGCTTTCTTT

J gene: TRBJ2-1
V gene: TRBV12-3/TRBV12-4
clone size: .
D gene: .
CDR3 protein: CATTPGDEQFF
CDR3 DNA: TGTGCCACTACTCCCGGGGATGAGCAGTTCTTC

J gene: TRBJ2-3
V gene: TRBV7-2
clone size: .
D gene: .
CDR3 protein: CASSLDLAADTQYF
CDR3 DNA: TGTGCCAGCAGCTTAGACCTAGCCGCAGATACGCAGTATTTT

J gene: TRBJ2-1
V gene: TRBV30
clone size: .
D gene: TRBD2
CDR3 protein: CAWALGGSRPEQFF
CDR3 DNA: TGTGCCTGGGCTTTGGGGGGGAGTCGCCCCGAGCAGTTCTTC

J gene: TRBJ1-5
V gene: TRBV10-1
clone size: .
D gene: TRBD1
CDR3 protein: CASSESGTGGDHQPQHF
CDR3 DNA: TGCGCCAGCAGTGAGTCCGGGACAGGGGGCGACCATCAGCCCCAGCATTTT

J gene: TRBJ2-2
V gene: TRBV28
clone size: .
D gene: .
CDR3 protein: CASRSPGGTGELFF
CDR3 DNA: TGTGCCAGCAGAAGTCCCGGGGGAACCGGGGAGCTGTTTTTT

J gene: TRBJ2-2
V gene: TRBV27
clone size: .
D gene: .
CDR3 protein: CASSYFRDSPNTGELFF
CDR3 DNA: TGTGCCAGCAGTTATTTTAGAGACAGCCCGAACACCGGGGAGCTGTTTTTT

J gene: TRBJ1-5
V gene: TRBV7-9
clone size: .
D gene: TRBD1
CDR3 protein: CASSWDRDYQPQHF
CDR3 DNA: TGTGCCAGCAGCTGGGACAGGGACTATCAGCCCCAGCATTTT

J gene: TRBJ2-1
V gene: TRBV11-3
clone size: .
D gene: TRBD2
CDR3 protein: CASQLDAGVNEQFF
CDR3 DNA: TGTGCCAGCCAATTGGACGCGGGAGTTAATGAGCAGTTCTTC

J gene: TRBJ1-3
V gene: TRBV18
clone size: .
D gene: TRBD1
CDR3 protein: CASSHGQGATGNTIYF
CDR3 DNA: TGTGCCAGCTCACACGGACAGGGGGCAACGGGAAACACCATATATTTT

J gene: TRBJ1-2
V gene: TRBV5-1
clone size: .
D gene: .
CDR3 protein: CASSLGGYGYTF
CDR3 DNA: TGCGCCAGCAGCTTGGGCGGGTATGGCTACACCTTC

J gene: TRBJ2-1
V gene: TRBV10-3
clone size: .
D gene: .
CDR3 protein: CAISELGVGASANEQFF
CDR3 DNA: TGTGCCATCAGTGAGTTGGGGGTGGGGGCCTCGGCCAATGAGCAGTTCTTC

J gene: TRBJ1-5
V gene: TRBV29-1
clone size: .
D gene: TRBD1
CDR3 protein: CSARDSLNQPQHF
CDR3 DNA: TGCAGCGCTCGGGACAGCCTCAATCAGCCCCAGCATTTT